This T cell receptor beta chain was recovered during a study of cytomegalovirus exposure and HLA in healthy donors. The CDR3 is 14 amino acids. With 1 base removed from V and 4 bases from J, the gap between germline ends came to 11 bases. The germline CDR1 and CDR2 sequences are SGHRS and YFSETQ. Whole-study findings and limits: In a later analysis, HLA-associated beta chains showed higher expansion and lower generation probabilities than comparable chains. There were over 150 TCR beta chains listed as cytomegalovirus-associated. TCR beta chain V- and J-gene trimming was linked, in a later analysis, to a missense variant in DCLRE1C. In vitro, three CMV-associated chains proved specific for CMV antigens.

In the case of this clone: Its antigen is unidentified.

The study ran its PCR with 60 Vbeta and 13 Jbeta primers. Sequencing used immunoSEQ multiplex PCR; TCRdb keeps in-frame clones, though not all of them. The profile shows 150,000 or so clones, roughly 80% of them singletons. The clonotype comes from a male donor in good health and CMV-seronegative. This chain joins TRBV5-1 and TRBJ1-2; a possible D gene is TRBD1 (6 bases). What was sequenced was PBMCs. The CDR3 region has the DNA TGCGCCAGCAGCTTGTTGCAGGGGACCTATGGCTACACCTTC. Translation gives CASSLLQGTYGYTF.